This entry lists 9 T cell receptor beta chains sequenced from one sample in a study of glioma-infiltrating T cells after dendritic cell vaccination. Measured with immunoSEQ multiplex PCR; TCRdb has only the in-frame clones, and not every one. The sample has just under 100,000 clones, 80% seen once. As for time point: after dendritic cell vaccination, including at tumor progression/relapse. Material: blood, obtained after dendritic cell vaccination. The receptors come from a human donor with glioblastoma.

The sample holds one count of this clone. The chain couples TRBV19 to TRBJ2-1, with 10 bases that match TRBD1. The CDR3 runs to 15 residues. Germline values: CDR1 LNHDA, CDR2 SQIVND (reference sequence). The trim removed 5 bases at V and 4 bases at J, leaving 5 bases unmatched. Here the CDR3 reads CASSDRDRGYNEQFF. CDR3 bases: TGTGCCAGTAGTGACCGGGACAGGGGATACAATGAGCAGTTCTTC.

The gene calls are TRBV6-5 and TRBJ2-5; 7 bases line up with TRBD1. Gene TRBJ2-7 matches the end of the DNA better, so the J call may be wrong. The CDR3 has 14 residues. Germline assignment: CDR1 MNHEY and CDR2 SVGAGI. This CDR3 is CASSSRQGPYEQYF. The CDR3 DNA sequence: TGTGCCAGCAGTTCCCGACAGGGACCTTACGAGCAGTACTTC.

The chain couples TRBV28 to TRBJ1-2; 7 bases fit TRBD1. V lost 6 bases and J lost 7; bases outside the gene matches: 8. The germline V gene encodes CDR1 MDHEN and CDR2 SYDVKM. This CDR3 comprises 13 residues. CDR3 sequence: CASSRRDRGGYTF. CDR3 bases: TGTGCCAGCAGCCGCCGGGACAGAGGTGGCTACACCTTC.

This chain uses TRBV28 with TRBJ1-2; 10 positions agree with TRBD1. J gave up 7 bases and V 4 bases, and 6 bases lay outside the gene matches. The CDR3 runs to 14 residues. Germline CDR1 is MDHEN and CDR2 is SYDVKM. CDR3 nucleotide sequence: TGTGCCAGCAGTTCCGGGACAGGGGTGGCTGGCTACACCTTC. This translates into CASSSGTGVAGYTF.

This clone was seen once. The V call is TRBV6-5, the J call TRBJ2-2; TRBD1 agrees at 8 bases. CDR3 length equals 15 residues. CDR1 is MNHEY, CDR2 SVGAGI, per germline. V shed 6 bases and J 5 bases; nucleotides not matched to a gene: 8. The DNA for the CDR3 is TGTGCCAGCAGGCCAGGGGGCTTGGGAACCGGGGAGCTGTTTTTT. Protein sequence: CASRPGGLGTGELFF.

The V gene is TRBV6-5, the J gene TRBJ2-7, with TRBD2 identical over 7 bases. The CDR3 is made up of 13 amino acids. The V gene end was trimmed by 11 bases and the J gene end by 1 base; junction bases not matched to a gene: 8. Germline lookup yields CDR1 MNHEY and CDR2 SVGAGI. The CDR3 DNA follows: TGTGCCGCCTCGGGAGGTAGATCCTACGAGCAGTACTTC. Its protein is CAASGGRSYEQYF.

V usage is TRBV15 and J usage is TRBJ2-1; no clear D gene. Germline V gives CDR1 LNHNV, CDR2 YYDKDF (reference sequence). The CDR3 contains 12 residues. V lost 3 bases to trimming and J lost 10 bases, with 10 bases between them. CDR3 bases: TGTGCCACCAGCAGGAGAACCGGGGAGCAGTTCTTC. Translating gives CATSRRTGEQFF.

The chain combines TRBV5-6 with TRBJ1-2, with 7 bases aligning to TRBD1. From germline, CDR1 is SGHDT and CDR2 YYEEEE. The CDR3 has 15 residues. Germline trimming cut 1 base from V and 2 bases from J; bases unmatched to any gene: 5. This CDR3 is CASSLWDSVNYGYTF. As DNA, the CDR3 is TGTGCCAGCAGCTTGTGGGACAGCGTGAACTATGGCTACACCTTC.

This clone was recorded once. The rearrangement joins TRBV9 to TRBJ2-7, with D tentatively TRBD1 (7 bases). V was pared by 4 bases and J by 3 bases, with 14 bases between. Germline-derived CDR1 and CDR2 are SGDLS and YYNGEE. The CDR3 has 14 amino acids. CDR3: CASSPGDSLYEQYF. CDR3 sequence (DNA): TGTGCCAGCAGCCCGGGGGACAGTCTCTACGAGCAGTACTTC.